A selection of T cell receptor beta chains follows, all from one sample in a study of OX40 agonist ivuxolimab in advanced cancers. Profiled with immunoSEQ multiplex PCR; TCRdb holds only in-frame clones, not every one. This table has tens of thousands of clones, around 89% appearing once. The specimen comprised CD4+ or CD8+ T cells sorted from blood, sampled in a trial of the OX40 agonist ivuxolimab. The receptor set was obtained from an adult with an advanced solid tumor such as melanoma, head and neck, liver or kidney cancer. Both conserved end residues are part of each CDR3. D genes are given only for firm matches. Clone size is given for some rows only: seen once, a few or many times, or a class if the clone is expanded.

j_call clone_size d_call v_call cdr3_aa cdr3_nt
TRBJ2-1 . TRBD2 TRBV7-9 CASSLASGDLFSYNEQFF TGTGCCAGCAGCTTAGCTAGCGGGGACCTCTTTAGCTACAATGAGCAGTTCTTC
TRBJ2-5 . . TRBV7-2 CASSLVAEGQYF TGTGCCAGCAGCTTAGTAGCGGAAGGACAGTACTTC
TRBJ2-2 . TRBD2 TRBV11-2 CASSWRASGGAPGTGELFF TGTGCCAGCAGCTGGAGGGCTAGCGGGGGGGCCCCGGGCACCGGGGAGCTGTTTTTT
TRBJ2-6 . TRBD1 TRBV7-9 CASSFQPGQGSGANVLTF TGTGCCAGCAGCTTCCAGCCGGGACAGGGGTCTGGGGCCAACGTCCTGACTTTC
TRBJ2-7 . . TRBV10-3 CAISGDTQYEQYF TGTGCCATCAGTGGGGACACACAATACGAGCAGTACTTC
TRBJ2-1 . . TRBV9 CASSGALSYNEQFF TGTGCCAGCAGCGGAGCACTCTCCTACAATGAGCAGTTCTTC
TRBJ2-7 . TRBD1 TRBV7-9 CASSFRDSSYEQYF TGTGCCAGCAGCTTTAGGGACAGCTCCTACGAGCAGTACTTC
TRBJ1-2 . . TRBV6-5 CASSDTIRGYTF TGTGCCAGCAGTGATACTATCCGGGGCTACACCTTC
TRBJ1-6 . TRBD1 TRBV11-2 CASSLSGGRSNSPLHF TGTGCCAGCAGCTTATCAGGGGGCAGATCGAATTCACCCCTCCACTTT
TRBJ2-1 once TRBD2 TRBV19 CASSTLTSGSHGEQFF TGTGCCAGTAGTACCCTGACTAGCGGGAGTCACGGTGAGCAGTTCTTC
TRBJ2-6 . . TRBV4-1 CASSQIDLVASGANVLTF TGCGCCAGCAGCCAAATAGACTTGGTGGCCTCTGGGGCCAACGTCCTGACTTTC
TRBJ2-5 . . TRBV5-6 CASSWRGRQETQYF TGTGCCAGCAGCTGGAGGGGCCGGCAAGAGACCCAGTACTTC
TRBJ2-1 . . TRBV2 CASSWGTLYNEQFF TGTGCCAGCAGTTGGGGTACCCTTTACAATGAGCAGTTCTTC
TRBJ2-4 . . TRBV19 CASSIPRVGDIQYF TGTGCCAGTAGTATTCCCAGGGTGGGGGACATTCAGTACTTC
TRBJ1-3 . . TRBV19 CASSPTGTKFSGNTIYF TGTGCCAGTAGTCCCACCGGGACAAAATTCTCTGGAAACACCATATATTTT
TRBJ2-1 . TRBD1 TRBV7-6 CASSPGGFPYNEQFF TGTGCCAGCAGCCCAGGGGGCTTTCCCTACAATGAGCAGTTCTTC
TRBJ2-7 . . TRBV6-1 CASSEGHHPYEQYF TGTGCCAGCTCCGAAGGGCACCATCCCTACGAGCAGTACTTC
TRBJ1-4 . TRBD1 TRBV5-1 CASRVGQAGEKLFF TGCGCCAGCCGTGTAGGACAGGCGGGTGAAAAACTGTTTTTT
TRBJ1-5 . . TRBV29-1 CSARDRPNQPQHF TGCAGCGCCCGCGACAGGCCGAATCAGCCCCAGCATTTT
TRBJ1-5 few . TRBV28 CASREAGNQPQHF TGTGCCAGCAGGGAGGCAGGCAATCAGCCCCAGCATTTT
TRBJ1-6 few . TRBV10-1 CASSEGNSPLHF TGCGCCAGCAGTGAGGGAAATTCACCCCTCCACTTT
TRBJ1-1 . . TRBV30 CAWSQPGLNTEAFF TGTGCCTGGAGTCAGCCGGGGTTGAACACTGAAGCTTTCTTT
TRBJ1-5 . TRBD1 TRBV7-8 CASSSGTGRNQPQHF TGTGCCAGCAGCTCTGGGACAGGCCGCAATCAGCCCCAGCATTTT
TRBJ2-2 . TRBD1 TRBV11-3 CASTRPTGGNTGELFF TGTGCCAGCACCCGCCCGACAGGGGGGAACACCGGGGAGCTGTTTTTT
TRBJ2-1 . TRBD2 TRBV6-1 CASSEVGRDEQFF TGTGCCAGCAGTGAAGTAGGGAGGGATGAGCAGTTCTTC
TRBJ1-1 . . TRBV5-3 CARSRGTVMNTEAFF TGTGCCAGAAGCAGGGGGACGGTCATGAACACTGAAGCTTTCTTT
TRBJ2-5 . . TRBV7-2 CASSYRPGQQETQYF TGTGCCAGCAGCTACCGTCCGGGACAACAAGAGACCCAGTACTTC
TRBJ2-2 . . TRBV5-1 CASSPGPANTGELFF TGCGCCAGCAGCCCGGGACCGGCGAACACCGGGGAGCTGTTTTTT
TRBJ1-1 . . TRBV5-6 CASSLDGQRGLNTEAFF TGTGCCAGCAGCTTGGATGGGCAGCGCGGGTTGAACACTGAAGCTTTCTTT
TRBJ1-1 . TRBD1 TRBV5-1 CASSLGSNRGAEAFF TGCGCCAGCAGCTTGGGTTCGAACAGGGGCGCTGAAGCTTTCTTT
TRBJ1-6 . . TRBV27 CASSLSPRDLYNSPLHF TGTGCCAGCAGTTTATCGCCCCGGGACCTTTACAATTCACCCCTCCACTTT
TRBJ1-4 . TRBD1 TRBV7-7 CASSLGQGNEKLFF TGTGCTAGCAGCTTAGGACAGGGTAATGAAAAACTGTTTTTT
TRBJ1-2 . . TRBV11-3 CASSSIGPGGYTF TGTGCCAGCAGCTCCATAGGGCCGGGTGGCTACACCTTC
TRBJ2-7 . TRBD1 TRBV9 CASSLEGQGVGEQYF TGTGCCAGCAGCCTAGAGGGACAGGGGGTTGGTGAGCAGTACTTC
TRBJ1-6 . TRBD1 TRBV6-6 CASRTGGTYNSPLHF TGTGCCAGCAGAACAGGGGGCACCTATAATTCACCCCTCCACTTT
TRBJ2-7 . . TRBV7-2 CASSPNSYEQYF TGTGCCAGCAGCCCGAACAGCTACGAGCAGTACTTC
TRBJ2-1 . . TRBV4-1 CASSQATTRGGNEQFF TGCGCCAGCAGCCAAGCCACTACCCGGGGAGGCAATGAGCAGTTCTTC
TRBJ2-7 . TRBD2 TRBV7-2 CASSLGRVSSYEQYF TGTGCCAGCAGCCTTGGGAGGGTCAGCTCCTACGAGCAGTACTTC
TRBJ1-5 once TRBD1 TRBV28 CASRRAGQVVHF TGTGCCAGCAGGAGAGCAGGACAGGTAGTACATTTT
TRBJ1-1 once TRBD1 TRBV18 CASSAGTGPTEAFF TGTGCCAGCTCCGCCGGGACAGGGCCCACTGAAGCTTTCTTT
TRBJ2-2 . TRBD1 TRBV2 CASSEWFTSQGRGELFF TGTGCCAGCAGTGAATGGTTCACGTCACAGGGGCGCGGGGAGCTGTTTTTT
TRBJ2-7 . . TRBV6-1 CASSAVRTSSEQYF TGTGCCAGCAGTGCCGTGAGAACTAGCAGCGAGCAGTACTTC
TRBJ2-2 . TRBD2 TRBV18 CASSPIPAGGANTGELFF TGTGCCAGCTCACCGATACCAGCGGGAGGGGCGAACACCGGGGAGCTGTTTTTT
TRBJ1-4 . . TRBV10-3 CAIKGGGEEKLFF TGTGCCATCAAGGGCGGGGGCGAGGAAAAACTGTTTTTT
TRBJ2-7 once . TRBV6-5 CASSYSPQGEQYF TGTGCCAGCAGTTACTCCCCCCAGGGAGAGCAGTACTTC
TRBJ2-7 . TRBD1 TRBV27 CASSSGQGITYEQYF TGTGCCAGCAGTTCGGGACAGGGGATAACCTACGAGCAGTACTTC
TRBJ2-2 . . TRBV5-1 CASSLVPIANTGELFF TGCGCCAGCAGCTTGGTCCCAATCGCGAACACCGGGGAGCTGTTTTTT
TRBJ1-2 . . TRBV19 CASSTPGHEAYGYTF TGTGCCAGTAGTACCCCGGGACACGAGGCCTATGGCTACACCTTC
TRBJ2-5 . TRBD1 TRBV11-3 CASSIPGTGGETQYF TGTGCCAGCAGCATCCCCGGGACAGGGGGAGAGACCCAGTACTTC
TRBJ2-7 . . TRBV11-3 CASSLDYEQYF TGTGCCAGCAGCCTCGACTACGAGCAGTACTTC